This T cell receptor (beta chain) is from a study of identifying expanded T cells in peripheral blood. V was shortened by 2 bases and J by 4 bases, with 3 bases between the two germline ends. The CDR3 totals 11 residues. Germline CDR1 reads SGHAT; CDR2 reads FQNNGV. Concerning this clone itself: Antigen unknown.

Profiled with immunoSEQ multiplex PCR; TCRdb holds only in-frame clones, not every one. This sample has around 100,000 clones, with 88% found just once. Collection occurred without any documented infections or immune events in donors. Study results and caveats: Variance in clone template counts between approximately 2-week samples significantly increased with total template count across all healthy donors. Over about two and four weeks, about 15 and 19 clones changed, versus approximately 1.1 between replicates.

Sequencing used blood. The receptor's source is a person aged 18 to 75 in good health. The chain uses TRBV11-2 and TRBJ2-7, with D uncertain. This CDR3 reads CASSLTYEQYF. The CDR3 nucleotides read TGTGCCAGCAGCTTAACTTACGAGCAGTACTTC. Combining the CDR3 with reference TRBV11-2 and TRBJ2-7 gives the whole variable domain EAGVAQSPRYKIIEKRQSVAFWCNPISGHATLYWYQQILGQGPKLLIQFQNNGVVDDSQLPKDRFSAERLKGVDSTLKIQPAKLEDSAVYLCASSLTYEQYFGPGTRLTVT.